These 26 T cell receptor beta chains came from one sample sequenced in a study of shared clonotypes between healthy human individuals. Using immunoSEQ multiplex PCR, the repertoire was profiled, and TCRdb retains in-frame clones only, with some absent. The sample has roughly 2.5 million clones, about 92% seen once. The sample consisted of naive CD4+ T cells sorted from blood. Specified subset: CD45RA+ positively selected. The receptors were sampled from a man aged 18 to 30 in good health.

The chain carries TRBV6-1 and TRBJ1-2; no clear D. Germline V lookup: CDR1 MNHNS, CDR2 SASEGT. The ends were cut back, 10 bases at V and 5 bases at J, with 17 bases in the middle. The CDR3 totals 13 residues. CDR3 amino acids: CANTIGPGYGYTF. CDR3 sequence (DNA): TGTGCCAATACGATCGGGCCGGGGTATGGCTACACCTTC.

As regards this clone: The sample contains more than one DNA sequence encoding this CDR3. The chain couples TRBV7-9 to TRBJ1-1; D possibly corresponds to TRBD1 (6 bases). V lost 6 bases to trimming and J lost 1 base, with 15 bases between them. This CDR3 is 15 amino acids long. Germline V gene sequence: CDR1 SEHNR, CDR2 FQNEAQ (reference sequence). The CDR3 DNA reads TGTGCCAGCAGTCTAGATACAGGGCCGAACACTGAAGCTTTCTTT. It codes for CASSLDTGPNTEAFF.

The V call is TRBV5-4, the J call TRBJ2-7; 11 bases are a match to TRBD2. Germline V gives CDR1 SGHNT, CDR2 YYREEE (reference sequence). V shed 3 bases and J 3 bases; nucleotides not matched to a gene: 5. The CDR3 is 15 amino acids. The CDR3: CASSSPSGGIYEQYF. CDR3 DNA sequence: TGTGCCAGCAGCTCGCCTAGCGGGGGGATCTACGAGCAGTACTTC.

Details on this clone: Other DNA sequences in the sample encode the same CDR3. CDR3 nucleotide sequence: TGTGCCATCAGTGAGGGTGGGCAGATGAACACTGAAGCTTTCTTT. Its protein product is CAISEGGQMNTEAFF. V and J are TRBV10-3 and TRBJ1-1; D unresolved. The germline V gene encodes CDR1 ENHRY and CDR2 SYGVKD. Trimming left V 2 bases short and J 0 bases short, with 10 bases between. The CDR3 runs 15 residues.

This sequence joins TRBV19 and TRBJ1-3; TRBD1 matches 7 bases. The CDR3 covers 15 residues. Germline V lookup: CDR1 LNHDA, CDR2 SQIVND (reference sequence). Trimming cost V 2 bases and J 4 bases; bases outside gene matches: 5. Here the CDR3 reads CASSIQQGFGNTIYF. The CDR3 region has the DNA TGTGCCAGTAGTATACAACAGGGGTTCGGAAACACCATATATTTT.

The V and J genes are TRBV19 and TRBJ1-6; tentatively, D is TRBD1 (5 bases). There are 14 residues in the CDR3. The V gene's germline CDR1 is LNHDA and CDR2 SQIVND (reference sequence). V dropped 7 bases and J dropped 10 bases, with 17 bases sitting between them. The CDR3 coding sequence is TGTGCCAGTACCTTCGGAGGGGTAGGGTCACCCCTCCACTTT. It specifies CASTFGGVGSPLHF. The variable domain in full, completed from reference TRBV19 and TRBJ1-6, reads DGGITQSPKYLFRKEGQNVTLSCEQNLNHDAMYWYRQDPGQGLRLIYYSQIVNDFQKGDIAEGYSVSREKKESFPLTVTSAQKNPTAFYLCASTFGGVGSPLHFGNGTRLTVT.

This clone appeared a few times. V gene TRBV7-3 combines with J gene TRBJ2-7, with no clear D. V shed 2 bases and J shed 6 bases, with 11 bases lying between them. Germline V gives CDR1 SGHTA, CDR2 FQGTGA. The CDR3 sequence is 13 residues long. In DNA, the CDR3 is TGTGCCAGCAGCTTAGAGGCCCTCTCCGAGCAGTACTTC. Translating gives CASSLEALSEQYF.

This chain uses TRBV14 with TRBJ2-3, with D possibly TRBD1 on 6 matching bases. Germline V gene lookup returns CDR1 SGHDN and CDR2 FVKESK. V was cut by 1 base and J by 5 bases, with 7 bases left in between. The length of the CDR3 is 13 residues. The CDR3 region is CASSQGGRDTQYF. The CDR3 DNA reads TGTGCCAGCAGCCAAGGGGGGCGAGATACGCAGTATTTT.

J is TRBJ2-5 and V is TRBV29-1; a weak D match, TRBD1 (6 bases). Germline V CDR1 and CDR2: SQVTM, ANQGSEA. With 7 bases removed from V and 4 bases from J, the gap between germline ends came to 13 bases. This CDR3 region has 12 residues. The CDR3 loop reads CSAQQGGETQYF. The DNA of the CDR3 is TGCAGCGCACAACAGGGTGGAGAGACCCAGTACTTC.

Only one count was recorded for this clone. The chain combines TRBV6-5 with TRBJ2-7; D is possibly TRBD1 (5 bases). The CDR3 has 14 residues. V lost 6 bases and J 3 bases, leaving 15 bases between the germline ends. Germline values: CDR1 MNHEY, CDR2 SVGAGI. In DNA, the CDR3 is TGTGCCAGCAGGCAGGGATATGCCCTCTACGAGCAGTACTTC. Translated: CASRQGYALYEQYF.

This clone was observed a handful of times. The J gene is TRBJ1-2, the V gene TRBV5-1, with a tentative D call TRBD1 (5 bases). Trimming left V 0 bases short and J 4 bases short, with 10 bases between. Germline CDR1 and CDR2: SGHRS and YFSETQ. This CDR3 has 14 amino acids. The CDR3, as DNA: TGCGCCAGCAGCTTGGTCGACAGTAGCTATGGCTACACCTTC. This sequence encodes CASSLVDSSYGYTF.

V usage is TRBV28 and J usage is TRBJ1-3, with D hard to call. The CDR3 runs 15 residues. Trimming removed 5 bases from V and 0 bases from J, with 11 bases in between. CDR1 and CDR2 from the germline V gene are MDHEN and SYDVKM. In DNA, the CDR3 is TGTGCCAGCAGTACACGGACTGACTCTGGAAACACCATATATTTT. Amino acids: CASSTRTDSGNTIYF.

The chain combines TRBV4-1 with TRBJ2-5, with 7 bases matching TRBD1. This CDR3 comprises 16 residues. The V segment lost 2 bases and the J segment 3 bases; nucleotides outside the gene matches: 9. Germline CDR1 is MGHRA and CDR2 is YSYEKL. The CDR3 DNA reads TGCGCCAGCAGCCAAATTGGTAAGGGACAGAAAGAGACCCAGTACTTC. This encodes CASSQIGKGQKETQYF.

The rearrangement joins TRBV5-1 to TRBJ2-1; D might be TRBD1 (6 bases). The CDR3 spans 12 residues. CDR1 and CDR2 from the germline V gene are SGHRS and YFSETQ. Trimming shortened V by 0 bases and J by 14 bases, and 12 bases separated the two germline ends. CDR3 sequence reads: CASSLDRDYEFF. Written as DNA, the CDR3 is TGCGCCAGCAGCTTGGACAGGGATTATGAGTTCTTC.

CDR3 bases: TGCGCCAGCAGCGACGGGGGTCTTGGAAACACCATATATTTT. It specifies CASSDGGLGNTIYF. This chain links TRBV5-1 with TRBJ1-3, with D possibly TRBD1 on 5 matching bases. Per germline, CDR1 SGHRS and CDR2 YFSETQ. The V end lost 4 bases, the J end lost 3 bases, and 11 bases lay between the germline ends. The length of the CDR3 is 14 residues.

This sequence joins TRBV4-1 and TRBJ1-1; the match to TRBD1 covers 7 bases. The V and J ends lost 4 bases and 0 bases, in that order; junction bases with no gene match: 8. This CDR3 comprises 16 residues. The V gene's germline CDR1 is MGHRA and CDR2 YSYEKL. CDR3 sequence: CASSLTSGTVNTEAFF. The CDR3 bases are TGCGCCAGCAGCCTCACTTCTGGGACAGTGAACACTGAAGCTTTCTTT.

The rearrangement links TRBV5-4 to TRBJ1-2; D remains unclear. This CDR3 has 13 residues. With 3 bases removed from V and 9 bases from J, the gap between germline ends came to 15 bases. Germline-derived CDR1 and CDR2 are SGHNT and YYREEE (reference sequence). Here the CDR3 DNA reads TGTGCCAGCAGCTCCCACATAGATCTTCGCTACACCTTC. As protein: CASSSHIDLRYTF.

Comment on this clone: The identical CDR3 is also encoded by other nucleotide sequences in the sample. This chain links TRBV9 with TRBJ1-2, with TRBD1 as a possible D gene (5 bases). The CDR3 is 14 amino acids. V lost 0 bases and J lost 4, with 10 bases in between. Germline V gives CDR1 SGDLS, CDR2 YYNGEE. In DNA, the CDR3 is TGTGCCAGCAGCGTAGGGGGGGAAAGCTATGGCTACACCTTC. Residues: CASSVGGESYGYTF.

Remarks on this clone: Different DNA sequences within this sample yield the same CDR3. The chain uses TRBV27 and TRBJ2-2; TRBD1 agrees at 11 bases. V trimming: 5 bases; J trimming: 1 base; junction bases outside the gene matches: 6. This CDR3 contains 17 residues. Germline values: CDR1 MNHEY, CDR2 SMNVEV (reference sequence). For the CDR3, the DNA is TGTGCCAGCAGTCGCACCGGGACAGGGGGGAACACCGGGGAGCTGTTTTTT. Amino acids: CASSRTGTGGNTGELFF.

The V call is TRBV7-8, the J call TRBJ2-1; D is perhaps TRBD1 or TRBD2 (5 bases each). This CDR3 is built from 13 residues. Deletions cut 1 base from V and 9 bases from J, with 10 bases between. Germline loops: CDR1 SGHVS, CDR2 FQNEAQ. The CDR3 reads CASSLVTRGEQFF. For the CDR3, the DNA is TGTGCCAGCAGCTTAGTCACGAGGGGTGAGCAGTTCTTC.

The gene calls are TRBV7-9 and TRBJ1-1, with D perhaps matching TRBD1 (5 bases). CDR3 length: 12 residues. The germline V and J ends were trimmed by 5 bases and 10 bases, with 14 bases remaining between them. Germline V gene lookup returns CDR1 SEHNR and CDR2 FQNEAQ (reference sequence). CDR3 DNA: TGTGCCAGCAGCCTAATGACAGCGGTAGCTTTCTTT. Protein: CASSLMTAVAFF. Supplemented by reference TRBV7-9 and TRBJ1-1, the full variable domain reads DTGVSQNPRHKITKRGQNVTFRCDPISEHNRLYWYRQTLGQGPEFLTYFQNEAQLEKSRLLSDRFSAERPKGSFSTLEIQRTEQGDSAMYLCASSLMTAVAFFGQGTRLTVV.

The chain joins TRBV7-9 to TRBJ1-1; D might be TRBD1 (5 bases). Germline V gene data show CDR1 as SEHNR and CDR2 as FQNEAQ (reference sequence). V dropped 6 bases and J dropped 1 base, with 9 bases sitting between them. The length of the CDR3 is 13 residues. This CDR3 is CASRLQENTEAFF. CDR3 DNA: TGTGCCAGCAGGCTACAGGAGAACACTGAAGCTTTCTTT. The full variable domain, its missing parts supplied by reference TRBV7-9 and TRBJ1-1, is DTGVSQNPRHKITKRGQNVTFRCDPISEHNRLYWYRQTLGQGPEFLTYFQNEAQLEKSRLLSDRFSAERPKGSFSTLEIQRTEQGDSAMYLCASRLQENTEAFFGQGTRLTVV.

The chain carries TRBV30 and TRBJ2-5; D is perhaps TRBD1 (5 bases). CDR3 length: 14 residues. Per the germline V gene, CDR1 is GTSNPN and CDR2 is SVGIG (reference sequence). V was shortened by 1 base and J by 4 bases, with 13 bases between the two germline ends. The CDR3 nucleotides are TGTGCCTGGAGTGATCCCAGGGTAACAGAGACCCAGTACTTC. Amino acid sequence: CAWSDPRVTETQYF.

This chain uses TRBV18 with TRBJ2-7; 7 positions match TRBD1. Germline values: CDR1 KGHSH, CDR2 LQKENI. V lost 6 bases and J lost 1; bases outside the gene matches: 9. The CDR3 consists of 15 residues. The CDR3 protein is CASSRSGTESYEQYF. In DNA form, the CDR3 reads TGTGCCAGCTCGCGCAGTGGGACAGAATCCTACGAGCAGTACTTC.

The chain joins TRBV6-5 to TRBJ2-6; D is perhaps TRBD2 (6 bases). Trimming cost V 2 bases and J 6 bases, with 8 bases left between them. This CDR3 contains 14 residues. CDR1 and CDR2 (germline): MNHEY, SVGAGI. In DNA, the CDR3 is TGTGCCAGCAGTTACGGGGGGACGGCCAACGTCCTGACTTTC. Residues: CASSYGGTANVLTF.

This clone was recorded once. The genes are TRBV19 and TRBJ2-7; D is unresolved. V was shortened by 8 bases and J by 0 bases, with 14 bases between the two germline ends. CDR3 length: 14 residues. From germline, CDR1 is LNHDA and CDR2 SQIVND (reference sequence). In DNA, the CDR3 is TGTGCCAGTGGGTATAGTGGGGACTCCTACGAGCAGTACTTC. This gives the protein CASGYSGDSYEQYF.